This entry describes one TCR beta chain. Its antigen is as yet unknown. This sample is drawn from a study of T cells expressing NK-cell markers. Study overall: Sorted CD3+CD56-NKG2C+, CD3+CD56+NKG2C- and CD3+CD56+NKG2C+ T cells were the source of the TCR beta repertoires.

This CDR3 has 16 residues. Germline CDR1 SGHVS, CDR2 FQNEAQ. Study-wide results and caveats: NKG2C+ dominant clonotype frequencies in 5 or 6 donors were roughly 1.0-7.5% of CD8+ T cells.

From the 5' RACE reads, TCRdb lists one entry per CDR3 protein and no DNA. The sample holds about 160,000 distinct CDR3 sequences. This TCR was sampled from a woman aged 18 to 75 in good health. Source material: blood T cells: a sorted CD56 or NKG2C T cell subset, CD4+ or CD8+ T cells, or bulk PBMC T cells (not recorded which). The rearrangement uses TRBV7-8 and TRBJ1-1; TCRdb selects TRBD1, and the lack of DNA leaves this call unchecked. The CDR3 reads CASSLGTGRMNTEAFF. Drawing the rest from reference TRBV7-8 and TRBJ1-1, the complete variable domain is GAGVSQSPRYKVAKRGQDVALRCDPISGHVSLFWYQQALGQGPEFLTYFQNEAQLDKSGLPSDRFFAERPEGSVSTLKIQRTQQEDSAVYLCASSLGTGRMNTEAFFGQGTRLTVV.